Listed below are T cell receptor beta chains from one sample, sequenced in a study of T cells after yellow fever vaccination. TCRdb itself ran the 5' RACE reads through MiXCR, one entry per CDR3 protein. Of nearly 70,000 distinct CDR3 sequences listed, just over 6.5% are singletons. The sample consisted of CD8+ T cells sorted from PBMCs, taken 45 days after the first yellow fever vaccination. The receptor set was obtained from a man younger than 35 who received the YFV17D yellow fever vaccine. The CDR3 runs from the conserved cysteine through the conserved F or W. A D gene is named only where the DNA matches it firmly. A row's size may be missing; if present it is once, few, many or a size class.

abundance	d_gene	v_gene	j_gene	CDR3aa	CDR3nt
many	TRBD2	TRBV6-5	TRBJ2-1	CASSYPRGRGGPREQFF	TGTGCCAGCAGTTACCCCCGAGGGCGCGGGGGGCCCCGTGAGCAGTTCTTC
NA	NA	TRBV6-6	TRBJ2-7	CALGQGPYEQYF	TGTGCCCTCGGGCAGGGACCCTACGAGCAGTACTTC
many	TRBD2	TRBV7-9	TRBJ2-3	CASSTGGDTQYF	TGTGCCAGCAGCACCGGGGGGGATACGCAGTATTTT
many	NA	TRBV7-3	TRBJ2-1	CASSSGPLIPNEQFF	TGTGCCAGCAGCTCCGGCCCCCTAATCCCCAATGAGCAGTTCTTC
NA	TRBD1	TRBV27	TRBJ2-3	CASSFTGGSTDTQYF	TGTGCCAGCAGTTTCACAGGGGGCAGTACAGATACGCAGTATTTT
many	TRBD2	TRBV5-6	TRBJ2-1	CASSLGLAGGLVEQFF	TGTGCCAGCAGCTTGGGGCTAGCGGGGGGGTTGGTTGAGCAGTTCTTC
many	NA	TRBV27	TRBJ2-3	CASSPSNTDTQYF	TGTGCCAGCAGTCCTAGCAACACAGATACGCAGTATTTT
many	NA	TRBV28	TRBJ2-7	CASSLSGDGYEQYF	TGTGCCAGCAGTTTATCCGGGGACGGCTACGAGCAGTACTTC
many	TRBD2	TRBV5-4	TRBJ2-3	CASSLGAGGGTDTQYF	TGTGCCAGCAGCTTGGGAGCGGGGGGCGGGACAGATACGCAGTATTTT
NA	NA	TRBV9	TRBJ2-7	CASSVGVLPYEQYF	TGTGCCAGCAGCGTAGGGGTTCTACCCTACGAGCAGTACTTC
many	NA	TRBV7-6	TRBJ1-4	CASSTGWATNEKLFF	TGTGCCAGCAGCACCGGATGGGCAACTAATGAAAAACTGTTTTTT
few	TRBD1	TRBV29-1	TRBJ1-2	CSVEGEELDRGRFYGYTF	TGCAGCGTTGAAGGCGAAGAGCTCGACAGGGGGCGGTTCTATGGCTACACCTTC
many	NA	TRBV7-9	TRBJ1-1	CASSSLWGGLTEAFF	TGTGCCAGCAGCTCGTTATGGGGGGGGCTGACTGAAGCTTTCTTT
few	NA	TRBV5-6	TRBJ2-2	CASSLGLADGELFF	TGTGCCAGCAGCTTGGGGCTAGCTGACGGGGAGCTGTTTTTT
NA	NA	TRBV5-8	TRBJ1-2	CASSFWAREIYGYTF	TGTGCCAGCAGCTTTTGGGCCAGGGAGATCTATGGCTACACCTTC
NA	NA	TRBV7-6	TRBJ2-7	CASSLALGSSYEQYF	TGTGCCAGCAGCTTAGCCCTCGGGAGCTCCTACGAGCAGTACTTC
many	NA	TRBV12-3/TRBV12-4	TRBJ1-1	CASSHPQENTEAFF	TGTGCCAGCAGTCACCCCCAAGAGAACACTGAAGCTTTCTTT
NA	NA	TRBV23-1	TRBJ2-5	CASSQSPGQGCTGETQYF	TGCGCCAGCAGTCAATCCCCGGGGCAGGGCTGTACCGGAGAGACCCAGTACTTC
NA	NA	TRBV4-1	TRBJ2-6	CASSPPSGEGAGSGANVLTF	TGCGCCAGCAGCCCCCCAAGTGGCGAGGGCGCAGGTTCTGGGGCCAACGTCCTGACTTTC
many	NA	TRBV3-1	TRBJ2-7	CASSQGTDSTYEQYF	TGTGCCAGCAGCCAAGGCACGGACAGTACCTACGAGCAGTACTTC
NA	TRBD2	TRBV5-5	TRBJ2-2	CASSLILAETNTGELFF	TGTGCCAGCAGCTTAATCCTAGCGGAGACAAACACCGGGGAGCTGTTTTTT
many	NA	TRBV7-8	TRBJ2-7	CASSAGADGSSYEQYF	TGTGCCAGCAGCGCAGGAGCGGACGGGAGCTCCTACGAGCAGTACTTC
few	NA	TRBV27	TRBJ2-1	CASSLSASNEQFF	TGTGCCAGCAGTTTGTCGGCGAGCAATGAGCAGTTCTTC
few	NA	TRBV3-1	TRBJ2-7	CASSEGVATADYEQYF	TGTGCCAGCAGCGAAGGGGTCGCGACAGCAGACTACGAGCAGTACTTC
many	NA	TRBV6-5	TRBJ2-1	CASSYSRTNEQFF	TGTGCCAGCAGTTACTCGAGGACTAATGAGCAGTTCTTC
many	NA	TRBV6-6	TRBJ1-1	CASSYSGGTEAFF	TGTGCCAGCAGTTACTCTGGAGGGACTGAAGCTTTCTTT
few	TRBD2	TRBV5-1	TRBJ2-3	CASSLAWGGSTDTQYF	TGCGCCAGCAGCTTGGCGTGGGGGGGTAGCACAGATACGCAGTATTTT
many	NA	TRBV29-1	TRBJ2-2	CSVDPSGGNTGELFF	TGCAGCGTTGACCCGTCTGGGGGGAACACCGGGGAGCTGTTTTTT
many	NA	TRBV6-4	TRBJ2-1	CASSDGGTYNEQFF	TGTGCCAGCAGTGACGGGGGGACCTACAATGAGCAGTTCTTC
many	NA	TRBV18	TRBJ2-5	CASSPPPGRGFVGYQETQYF	TGTGCCAGCTCACCTCCACCGGGCCGAGGGTTTGTGGGGTACCAAGAGACCCAGTACTTC
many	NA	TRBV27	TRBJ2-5	CASSSQAGETQYF	TGTGCCAGCAGTTCTCAGGCTGGGGAGACCCAGTACTTC
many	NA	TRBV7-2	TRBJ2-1	CASSLDEQFF	TGTGCCAGCAGCTTAGATGAGCAGTTCTTC
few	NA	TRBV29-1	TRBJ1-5	CSVRAGAGQPQHF	TGCAGCGTCAGAGCGGGGGCTGGGCAGCCCCAGCATTTT
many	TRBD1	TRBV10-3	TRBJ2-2	CAIRGQGLHTGELFF	TGTGCCATCAGGGGACAGGGGCTCCACACCGGGGAGCTGTTTTTT
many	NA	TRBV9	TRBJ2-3	CASSGRGPRTDTQYF	TGTGCCAGCAGCGGACGAGGACCCCGCACAGATACGCAGTATTTT
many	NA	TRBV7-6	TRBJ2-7	CASSLGGGYSYEQYF	TGTGCCAGCAGCTTAGGTGGGGGTTACTCCTACGAGCAGTACTTC
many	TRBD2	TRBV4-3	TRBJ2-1	CASSQVAGGPFDEQFF	TGCGCCAGCAGCCAAGTAGCGGGGGGGCCTTTTGATGAGCAGTTCTTC
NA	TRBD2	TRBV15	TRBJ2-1	CATGLAGGRVYEQFF	TGTGCCACCGGGCTAGCGGGGGGGCGTGTCTATGAGCAGTTCTTC
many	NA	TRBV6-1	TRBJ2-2	CASCPGQNTGELFF	TGTGCCAGCTGCCCAGGCCAGAACACCGGGGAGCTGTTTTTT
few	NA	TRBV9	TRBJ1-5	CASSEWGSNQPQHF	TGTGCCAGCAGCGAGTGGGGGAGCAATCAGCCCCAGCATTTT
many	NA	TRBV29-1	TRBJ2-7	CSVRRGYEQYF	TGCAGCGTTCGAAGAGGGTACGAGCAGTACTTC
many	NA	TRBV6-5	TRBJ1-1	CASSLTGTEAFF	TGTGCCAGCTCCCTTACGGGCACTGAAGCTTTCTTT
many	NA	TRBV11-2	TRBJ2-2	CASNPLVNTGELFF	TGTGCCAGCAACCCCCTCGTCAACACCGGGGAGCTGTTTTTT
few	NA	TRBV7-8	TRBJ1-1	CASIPDGLSGTEAFF	TGTGCCAGCATCCCAGACGGTTTGTCGGGCACTGAAGCTTTCTTT
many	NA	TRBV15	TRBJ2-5	CATSRDSPQETQYF	TGTGCCACCAGCAGAGATAGCCCTCAAGAGACCCAGTACTTC
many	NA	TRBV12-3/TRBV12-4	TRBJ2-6	CASSGQGANVLTF	TGTGCCAGCAGTGGACAGGGGGCCAACGTCCTGACTTTC
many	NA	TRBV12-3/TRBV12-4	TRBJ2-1	CASSFPWGSFWNEQFF	TGTGCCAGCAGTTTTCCTTGGGGCTCCTTTTGGAATGAGCAGTTCTTC
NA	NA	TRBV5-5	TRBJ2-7	CASSPGTRCYEQYF	TGTGCCAGCAGCCCCGGGACACGCTGCTACGAGCAGTACTTC